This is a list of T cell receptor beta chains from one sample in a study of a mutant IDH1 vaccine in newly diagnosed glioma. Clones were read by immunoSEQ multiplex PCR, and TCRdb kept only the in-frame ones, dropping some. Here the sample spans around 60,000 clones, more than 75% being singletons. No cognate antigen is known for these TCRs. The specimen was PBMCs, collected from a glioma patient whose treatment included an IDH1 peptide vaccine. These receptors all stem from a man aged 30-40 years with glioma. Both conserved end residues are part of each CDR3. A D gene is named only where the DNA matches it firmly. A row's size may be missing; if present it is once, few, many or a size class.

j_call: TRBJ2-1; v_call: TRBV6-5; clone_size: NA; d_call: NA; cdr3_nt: TGTGCCACCCTCTCTAACAGGAGACTCAATGAGCAGTTCTTC; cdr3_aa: CATLSNRRLNEQFF
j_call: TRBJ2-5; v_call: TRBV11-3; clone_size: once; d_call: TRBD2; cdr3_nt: TGTGCCAGCAGCTTAGTGCGATCCCTAATAGCGGGGGGGCCGGAAGAGACCCAGTACTTC; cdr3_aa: CASSLVRSLIAGGPEETQYF
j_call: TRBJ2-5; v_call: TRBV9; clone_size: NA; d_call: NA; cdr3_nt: TGTGCCAGCAGCCTCGCGACAGGAGGGATCGGGACCCAGTACTTC; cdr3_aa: CASSLATGGIGTQYF
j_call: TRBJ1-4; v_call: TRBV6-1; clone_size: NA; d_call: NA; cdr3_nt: TGTGCCAGCAGCGAGGGAGGTGCAACTAATGAAAAACTGTTTTTT; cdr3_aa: CASSEGGATNEKLFF
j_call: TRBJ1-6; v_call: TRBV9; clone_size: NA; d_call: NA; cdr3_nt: TGTGCCAGCAGCGGGGACGGCCGATCACCCCTCCACTTT; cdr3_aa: CASSGDGRSPLHF
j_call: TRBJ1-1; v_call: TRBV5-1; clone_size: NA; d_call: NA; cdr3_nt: TGCGCCAGCAGCTTGCAGGTCTCTTGGGTTGCGACCGAAAACACTGAAGCTTTCTTT; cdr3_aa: CASSLQVSWVATENTEAFF
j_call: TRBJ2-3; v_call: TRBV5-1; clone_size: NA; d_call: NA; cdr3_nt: TGCGCCAGCAGCTTGGGTTTTTCAGGCGCAGATACGCAGTATTTT; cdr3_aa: CASSLGFSGADTQYF
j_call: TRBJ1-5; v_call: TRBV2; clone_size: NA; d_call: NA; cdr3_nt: TGTGCCAGCAGTGAAGCAACCAGCAACAATCAGCCCCAGCATTTT; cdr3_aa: CASSEATSNNQPQHF
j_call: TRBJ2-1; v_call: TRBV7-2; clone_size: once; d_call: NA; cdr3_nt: TGTGCCAGCAGCTTGTTGCCATATGAGCAGTTCTTC; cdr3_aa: CASSLLPYEQFF
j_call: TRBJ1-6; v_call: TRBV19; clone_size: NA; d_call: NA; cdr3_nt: TGTGCCAGTAAAAGGCAGGAGAGGAATTCACCCCTCCACTTT; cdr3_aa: CASKRQERNSPLHF
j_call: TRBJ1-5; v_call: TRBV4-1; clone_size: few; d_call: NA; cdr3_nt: TGCGCCAGCAGCCAGATATATAGCAATCAGCCCCAGCATTTT; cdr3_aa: CASSQIYSNQPQHF